This TCR beta chain was identified in a study of monozygotic twins with inflammatory bowel disease. CDR3 size: 14 residues. Germline V gives CDR1 SGHRS, CDR2 YFSETQ. After re-calling the 5' RACE reads, TCRdb lists one entry per CDR3 protein, DNA absent. The sample's table shows 350,000 to 550,000 distinct CDR3 sequences. The V gene is TRBV5-1, the J gene TRBJ2-3; TCRdb names TRBD2, which stays unverified in the absence of DNA. Sequenced input: blood. The receptor was derived from a human donor with ulcerative colitis or Crohn's disease, or a healthy co-twin of an affected twin (not recorded which). The CDR3: CASSPDSGADTQYF.